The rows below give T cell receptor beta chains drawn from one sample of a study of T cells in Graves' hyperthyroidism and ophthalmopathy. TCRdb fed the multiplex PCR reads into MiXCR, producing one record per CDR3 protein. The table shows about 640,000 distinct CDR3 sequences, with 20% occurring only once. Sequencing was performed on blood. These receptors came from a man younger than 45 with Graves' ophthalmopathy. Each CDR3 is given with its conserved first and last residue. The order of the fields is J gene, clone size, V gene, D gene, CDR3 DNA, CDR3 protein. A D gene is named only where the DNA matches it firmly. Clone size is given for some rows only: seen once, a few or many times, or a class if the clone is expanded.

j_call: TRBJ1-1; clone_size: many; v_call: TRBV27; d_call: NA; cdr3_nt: TGTGCCAGCAAAGCCAGCAGGGTAAGGAACACTGAAGCTTTCTTT; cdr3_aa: CASKASRVRNTEAFF
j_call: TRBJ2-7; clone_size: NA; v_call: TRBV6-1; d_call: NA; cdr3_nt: TGTGCCAGCAGCGTCGGCGGGCGAACCTACGAGCAGTACTTC; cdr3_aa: CASSVGGRTYEQYF
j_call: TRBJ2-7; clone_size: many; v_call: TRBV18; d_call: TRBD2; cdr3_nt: TGTGCCAGCTCACCGGGACTAGCGGGAGACTACGAGCAGTACTTC; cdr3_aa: CASSPGLAGDYEQYF
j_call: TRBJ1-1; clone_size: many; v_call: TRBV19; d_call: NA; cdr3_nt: TGTGCCAGTAGTATCGGCAGGGGTACTGAAGCTTTCTTT; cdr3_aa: CASSIGRGTEAFF
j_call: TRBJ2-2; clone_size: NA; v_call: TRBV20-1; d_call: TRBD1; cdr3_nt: TGCAGTGCTAGAGCCGGGACAGGGGGCGCGGGCGGGGAGCTGTTTTTT; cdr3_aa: CSARAGTGGAGGELFF
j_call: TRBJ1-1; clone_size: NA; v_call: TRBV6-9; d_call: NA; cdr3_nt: TGTGCCAGCAGTTACAGCATCATCACTGAAGCTTTCTTT; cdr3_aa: CASSYSIITEAFF
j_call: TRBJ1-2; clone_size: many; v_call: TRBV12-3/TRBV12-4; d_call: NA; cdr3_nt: TGTGCCAGCAGTTTATTTAGGCGCAACTATGGCTACACCTTC; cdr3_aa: CASSLFRRNYGYTF
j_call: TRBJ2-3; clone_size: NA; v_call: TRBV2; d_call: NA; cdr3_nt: TGTGCCACCCCCCGGGACGGATACACAGATACGCAGTATTTT; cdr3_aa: CATPRDGYTDTQYF
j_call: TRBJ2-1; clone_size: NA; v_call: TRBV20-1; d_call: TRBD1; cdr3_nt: TGCAGTGCTGCCCGACAGGGGCGAAATGAGCAGTTCTTC; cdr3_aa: CSAARQGRNEQFF
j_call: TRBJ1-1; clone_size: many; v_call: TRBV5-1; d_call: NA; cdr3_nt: TGCGCCAGCAGCACGCTGCCCGGGGGAAACACTGAAGCTTTCTTT; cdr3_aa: CASSTLPGGNTEAFF
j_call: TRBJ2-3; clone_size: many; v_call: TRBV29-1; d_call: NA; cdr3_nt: TGCAGCGTTGAAGATGGCCTAGCAATGGCAGATACGCAGTATTTT; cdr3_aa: CSVEDGLAMADTQYF
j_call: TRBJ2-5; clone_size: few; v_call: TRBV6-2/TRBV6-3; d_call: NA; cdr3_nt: TGTGCCAGCAAAATCCTCGGGACACCATTTGAAGAGACCCAGTACTTC; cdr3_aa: CASKILGTPFEETQYF
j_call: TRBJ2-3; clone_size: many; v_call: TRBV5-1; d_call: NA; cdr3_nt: TGCGCCAGCAGCTTGGAGGGAGCGGTAAGCACAGATACGCAGTATTTT; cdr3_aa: CASSLEGAVSTDTQYF
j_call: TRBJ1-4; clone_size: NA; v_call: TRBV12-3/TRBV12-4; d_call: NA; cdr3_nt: TGTGCCAGCCGGTTAGGGGGGGGTGAAAAACTGTTTTTT; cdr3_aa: CASRLGGGEKLFF
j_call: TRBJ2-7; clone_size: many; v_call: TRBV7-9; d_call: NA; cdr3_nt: TGTGCCAGCAGCTTAGAGGGAGGCTCATACGAGCAGTACTTC; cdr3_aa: CASSLEGGSYEQYF
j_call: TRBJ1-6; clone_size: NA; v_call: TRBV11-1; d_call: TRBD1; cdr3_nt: TGTGCCAGCAGCTTATCCGGGACAGGGGCTAATTCACCCCTCCACTTT; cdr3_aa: CASSLSGTGANSPLHF
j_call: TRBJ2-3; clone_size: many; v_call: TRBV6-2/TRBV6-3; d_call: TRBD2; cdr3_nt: TGTGCCAGCAGTCCCCCCCAGACTAGCGGGAGAGTTACGCAGTATTTT; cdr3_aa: CASSPPQTSGRVTQYF
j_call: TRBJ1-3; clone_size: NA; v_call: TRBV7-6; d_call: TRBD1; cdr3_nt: TGTGCCAGCAGCAGCCGGACAGGGGCTGGAAACACCATATATTTT; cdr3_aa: CASSSRTGAGNTIYF
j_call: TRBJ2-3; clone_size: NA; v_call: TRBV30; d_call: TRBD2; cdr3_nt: TGTCCTCTGGAGCAAGCGGGAGCCGACTACACAGATACGCAGTATTTT; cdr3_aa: CPLEQAGADYTDTQYF
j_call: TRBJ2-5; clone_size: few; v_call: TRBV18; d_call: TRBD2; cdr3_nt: TGTGCCAGCTCACTACCGGGACTAGCGGGAGGCCCAGAGGCCCAGTACTTC; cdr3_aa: CASSLPGLAGGPEAQYF
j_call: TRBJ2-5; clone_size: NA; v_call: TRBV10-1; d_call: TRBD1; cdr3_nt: TGCGCCAGCAGTGAGGACAGGGGTAGCGAGACCCAGTACTTC; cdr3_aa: CASSEDRGSETQYF
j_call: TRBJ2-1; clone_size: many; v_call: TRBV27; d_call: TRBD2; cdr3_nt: TGTGCCAGCAGTTTAGCGGGACTAGCGATCTACAATGAGCAGTTCTTC; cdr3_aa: CASSLAGLAIYNEQFF
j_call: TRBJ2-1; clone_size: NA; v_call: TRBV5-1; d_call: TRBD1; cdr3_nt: TGCGCCAGCAGCTCTTCTTCCGGGACAGGGGGCGGTGAGCAGTTCTTC; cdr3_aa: CASSSSSGTGGGEQFF
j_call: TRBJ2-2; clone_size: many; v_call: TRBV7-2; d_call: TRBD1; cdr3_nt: TGTGCCAGCAGCTTGACCAGGGGGACCGGGGAGCTGTTTTTT; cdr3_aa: CASSLTRGTGELFF
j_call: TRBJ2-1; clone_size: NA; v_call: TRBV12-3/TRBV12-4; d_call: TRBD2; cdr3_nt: TGTGCCAGCAGCCTTCGGACTAGCGGGAGGTCAATCTACAATGAGCAGTTCTTC; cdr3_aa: CASSLRTSGRSIYNEQFF
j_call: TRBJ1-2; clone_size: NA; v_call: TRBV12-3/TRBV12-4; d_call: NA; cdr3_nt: TGTGCCAGCAGTCGGCAGGGCTCTCACTATGGCTACACCTTC; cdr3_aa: CASSRQGSHYGYTF
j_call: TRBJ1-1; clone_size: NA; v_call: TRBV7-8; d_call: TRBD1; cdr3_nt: TGTGCCAGCAGCTCGACCGGGACAGGGGGCGTCGGTCCGAAAAACACTGAAGCTTTCTTT; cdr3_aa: CASSSTGTGGVGPKNTEAFF
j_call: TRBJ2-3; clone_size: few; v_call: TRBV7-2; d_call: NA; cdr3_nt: TGTGCCAGCTTCGCCCCCGGGCCAGATACGCAGTATTTT; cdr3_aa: CASFAPGPDTQYF
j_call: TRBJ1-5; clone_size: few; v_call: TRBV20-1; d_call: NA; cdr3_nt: TGCAGTACGGGATTGCCATATAGCAATCAGCCCCAGCATTTT; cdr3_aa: CSTGLPYSNQPQHF
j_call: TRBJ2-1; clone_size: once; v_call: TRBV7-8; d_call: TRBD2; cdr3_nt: TGTGCCAGCAGCTTAACTAGCGGGAGGGCCCGTGGTCGGTTCTTC; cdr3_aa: CASSLTSGRARGRFF
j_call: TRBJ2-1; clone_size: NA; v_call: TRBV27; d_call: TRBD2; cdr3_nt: TGTGCCACTTCGGCTAGCGGGAGTTGGTATGAGCAGTTCTTC; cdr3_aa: CATSASGSWYEQFF